A selection of T cell receptor beta chains follows, all from one sample in a study of spatial heterogeneity in lung cancer. TCRdb reprocessed the 5' RACE reads via MiXCR and lists one record per CDR3 protein. The table lists tens of thousands of distinct CDR3 sequences, about 9.5% of them singletons. Sequencing was performed on PBMCs, taken at follow-up. The receptors derive from a female donor with early-stage non-small cell lung cancer. CDR3s include the opening cysteine and the closing phenylalanine or tryptophan. Each record gives: clone size, V gene, J gene, CDR3 protein. Size is omitted from some rows. Given values are once, few, many or a class for expanded clones.

many	TRBV2	TRBJ2-2	CASSELRETGELFF
many	TRBV4-1	TRBJ2-7	CASSQVGQEEYEQYF
many	TRBV5-1	TRBJ2-7	CASRLGEGPPFF
few	TRBV12-3/TRBV12-4	TRBJ1-5	CASSYNTNQPQHF
few	TRBV15	TRBJ2-1	CATSTAGTRAWADNEQFF
few	TRBV3-1	TRBJ1-6	CASSLVSGGADYSPLHF
many	TRBV2	TRBJ1-1	CASSKGTLNTEAFF
NA	TRBV9	TRBJ1-5	CASSVGPNQPQHF
many	TRBV5-1	TRBJ2-4	CASSQGPTENIQYF
many	TRBV28	TRBJ2-1	CASSSLQASGRFVSSYNEQFF
many	TRBV20-1	TRBJ2-5	CSAIPKQETQYF
many	TRBV15	TRBJ1-1	CATSLEEGGSAEAFF
many	TRBV3-1	TRBJ1-1	CASSQDRDTEAFF
many	TRBV5-6	TRBJ2-1	CASSLSAEQFF
few	TRBV10-3	TRBJ2-7	CAISEPATGNEQYF
NA	TRBV24-1	TRBJ2-2	CATGIPNTGELFF
many	TRBV28	TRBJ1-5	CASSQTGGEGNQPQHF
many	TRBV20-1	TRBJ2-4	CSASSGKKNIQYF
many	TRBV12-3/TRBV12-4	TRBJ1-6	CASSSQTGGLSPLHF
medium-sized	TRBV4-2	TRBJ1-1	CASSQDRDREAFF
many	TRBV10-3	TRBJ2-5	CAIRTSGGPGETQYF
NA	TRBV10-3	TRBJ2-7	CAIRGPKVAGGQNEQYF
many	TRBV18	TRBJ2-5	CASSPWISPDKRRTQYF
NA	TRBV3-1	TRBJ2-3	CASSQDWASGTDTQYF
many	TRBV27	TRBJ2-3	CASSPIRTGVDTQYF
NA	TRBV7-2	TRBJ2-7	CASSLVDSGEQYF
many	TRBV2	TRBJ2-1	CASSGVGQGLENEQFF
many	TRBV3-1	TRBJ2-7	CASSRQSLDSYEQYF
few	TRBV18	TRBJ1-2	CASSALVSTSGGYTF
NA	TRBV4-2	TRBJ2-3	CASSQDASFPDTQYF
many	TRBV20-1	TRBJ2-3	CSAKMSGFPDTQYF
many	TRBV28	TRBJ2-5	CASRASGTGQETQYF
few	TRBV27	TRBJ1-2	CASSLRGHGYTF
few	TRBV29-1	TRBJ2-2	CSVAKFTGELFF
NA	TRBV5-1	TRBJ2-1	CASSLGAEDNEQFF
once	TRBV28	TRBJ2-3	CASSLLDEDTDTQYF
many	TRBV3-1	TRBJ2-1	CASSQERIAGGNEQFF
many	TRBV6-5	TRBJ2-1	CAATRQGPTNEQFF
few	TRBV5-1	TRBJ2-6	CASSIGQGAGANVLTF
few	TRBV2	TRBJ1-5	CAIKTEGDYQPQHF
NA	TRBV7-2	TRBJ1-3	CASSLVGGTGGNTIYF
NA	TRBV20-1	TRBJ2-1	CRPSGSDDEQFF
many	TRBV5-1	TRBJ1-2	CASGEGYGYTF
NA	TRBV7-3	TRBJ2-1	CASSPTLAGNEQFF
many	TRBV6-6	TRBJ1-1	CASSYRLVRGTEAFF
few	TRBV5-1	TRBJ2-7	CASSLERDNEQYF
once	TRBV20-1	TRBJ2-7	CSARDPSTSVDEQYF
few	TRBV20-1	TRBJ2-4	CSALPLLAGGILAKNIQYF
NA	TRBV19	TRBJ2-1	CASSMGDGVNEQFF
few	TRBV5-1	TRBJ2-2	CASSSRGLGTGELFF